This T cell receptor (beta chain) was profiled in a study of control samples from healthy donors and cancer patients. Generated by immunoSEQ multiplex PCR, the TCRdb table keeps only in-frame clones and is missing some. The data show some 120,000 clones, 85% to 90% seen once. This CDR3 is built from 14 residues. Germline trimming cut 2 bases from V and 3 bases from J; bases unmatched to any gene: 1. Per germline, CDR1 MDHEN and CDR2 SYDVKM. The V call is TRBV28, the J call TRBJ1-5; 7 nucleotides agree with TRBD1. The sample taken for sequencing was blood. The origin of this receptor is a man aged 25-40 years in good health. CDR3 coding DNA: TGTGCCAGCAGTTTAGACAGGGACAATCAGCCCCAGCATTTT. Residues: CASSLDRDNQPQHF.